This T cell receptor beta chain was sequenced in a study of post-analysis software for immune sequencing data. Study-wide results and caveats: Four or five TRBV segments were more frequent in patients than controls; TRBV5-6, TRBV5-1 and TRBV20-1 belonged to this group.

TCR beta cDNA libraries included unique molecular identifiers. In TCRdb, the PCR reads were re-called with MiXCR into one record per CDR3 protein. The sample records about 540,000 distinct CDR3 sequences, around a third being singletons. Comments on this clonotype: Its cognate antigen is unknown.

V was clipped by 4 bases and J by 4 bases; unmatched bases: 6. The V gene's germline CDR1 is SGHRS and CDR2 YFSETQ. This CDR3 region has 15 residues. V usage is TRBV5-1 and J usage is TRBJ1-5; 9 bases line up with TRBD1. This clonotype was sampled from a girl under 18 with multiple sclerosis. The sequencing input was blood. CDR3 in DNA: TGCGCCAGCAGCGTTACAGGGGGCATTAATCAGCCCCAGCATTTT. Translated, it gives CASSVTGGINQPQHF.